Listed below are T cell receptor beta chains from one sample, sequenced in a study of blood T cell repertoires in COVID-19. TCRdb keeps only in-frame clones here, not all; method: immunoSEQ multiplex PCR. Of 70,000 or so clones listed, around 86% are singletons. Sample: peripheral blood. The receptors were gathered from a man between 40 and 49 years old with COVID-19, enrolled during active disease. Both conserved end residues are part of each CDR3. The D gene is left open where the match is weak. Where a row states a size, it is once, few, many or the class of an expanded clone; other rows omit it.

j_call d_call v_call clone_size cdr3_nt cdr3_aa
TRBJ2-2 - TRBV11-3 - TGTGCCAGCAGCTTAGTGGGGGGGCGGCGGGCCGGGGAGCTGTTTTTT CASSLVGGRRAGELFF
TRBJ2-7 - TRBV30 once TGTGCCTGGAACAGCGGTCCTGCCTACGAGCAGTACTTC CAWNSGPAYEQYF
TRBJ1-6 TRBD1 TRBV20-1 - TGCAGTGCTAGTCCATCGGGACAGCTTAATTCACCCCTCCACTTT CSASPSGQLNSPLHF
TRBJ2-4 TRBD2 TRBV2 - TGTGCCAGCAGTTGGGACCGGGGAGGGCAAAACATTCAGTACTTC CASSWDRGGQNIQYF
TRBJ2-7 TRBD2 TRBV30 - TGTGCCTGGAGTCCTGGATGGGAGGGACTAGTCCCCTACGAGCAGTACTTC CAWSPGWEGLVPYEQYF
TRBJ2-7 - TRBV3-1/TRBV3-2 - TGTGCCAGCAGGGCGGGGACAGCGGGCTACGAGCAGTACTTC CASRAGTAGYEQYF
TRBJ1-4 TRBD1 TRBV2 - TGTGCCAGCAGTGACTTGGGGACAGGGGTTGGGGAAAAACTGTTTTTT CASSDLGTGVGEKLFF
TRBJ2-4 - TRBV6-6 - TGTGCCAGCAGTTATCGAGGAGGGCAGGTCAAAAACATTCAGTACTTC CASSYRGGQVKNIQYF
TRBJ1-5 - TRBV6-6 - TGTGCCAGCAGTCTCCAGGTGTATCAGCCCCAGCATTTT CASSLQVYQPQHF
TRBJ2-3 TRBD2 TRBV24-1 - TGTGCCACCAGTGATGCGCGGGGGGGCACAGATACGCAGTATTTT CATSDARGGTDTQYF
TRBJ2-7 TRBD1 TRBV6-6 once TGTGCCAGCAGTTACGCGGGACAGGGGGCCTACGAGCAGTACTTC CASSYAGQGAYEQYF
TRBJ1-4 - TRBV30 once TGTGCCTGCAAACAGCCAACTAATGAAAAACTGTTTTTT CACKQPTNEKLFF
TRBJ2-2 TRBD2 TRBV19 - TGTGCCAGTAGTATCCGACTAGCGGGGACCGGGGAGCTGTTTTTT CASSIRLAGTGELFF
TRBJ1-6 - TRBV5-1 - TGCGCCAGCAGGCCCCAGGGGACTAATTCACCCCTCCACTTT CASRPQGTNSPLHF
TRBJ2-3 - TRBV5-1 - TGCGCCAGCAGCTTCCGGGCGAGGGGCACAGATACGCAGTATTTT CASSFRARGTDTQYF
TRBJ2-5 - TRBV25-1 - TGTGCCAGCAGTGACCCCCCGGGCAGGGGCCAAGAGACCCAGTACTTC CASSDPPGRGQETQYF
TRBJ2-7 TRBD2 TRBV9 - TGTGCCAGCAGCCCTACGGGAAGGGAGGGGAACGAGCAGTACTTC CASSPTGREGNEQYF
TRBJ1-5 - TRBV4-1 - TGCGCCAGCAGCCAACCAGGGGTTGGGAATCAGCCCCAGCATTTT CASSQPGVGNQPQHF
TRBJ1-2 TRBD1 TRBV25-1 - TGTGCCAGCAGTCACGGACAGGGCGTCTATGGCTACACCTTC CASSHGQGVYGYTF